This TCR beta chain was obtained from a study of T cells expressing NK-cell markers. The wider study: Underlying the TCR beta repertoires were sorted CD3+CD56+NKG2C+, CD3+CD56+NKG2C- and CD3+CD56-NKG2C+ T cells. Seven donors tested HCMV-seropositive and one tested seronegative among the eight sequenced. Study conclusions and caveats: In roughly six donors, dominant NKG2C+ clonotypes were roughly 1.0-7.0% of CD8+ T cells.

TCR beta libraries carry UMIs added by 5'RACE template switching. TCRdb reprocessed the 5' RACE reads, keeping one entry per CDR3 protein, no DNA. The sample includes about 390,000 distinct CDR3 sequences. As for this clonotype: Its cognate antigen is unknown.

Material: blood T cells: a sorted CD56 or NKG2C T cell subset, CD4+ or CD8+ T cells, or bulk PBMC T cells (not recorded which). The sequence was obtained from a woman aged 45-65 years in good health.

The CDR3 sequence is CASSHKPPGQPTGPYGYTF. This rearrangement joins TRBV2 to TRBJ1-2; TCRdb outputs TRBD1, but without DNA this stays unchecked. CDR1 is SNHLY, CDR2 FYNNEI, per germline. The CDR3 runs to 19 residues.